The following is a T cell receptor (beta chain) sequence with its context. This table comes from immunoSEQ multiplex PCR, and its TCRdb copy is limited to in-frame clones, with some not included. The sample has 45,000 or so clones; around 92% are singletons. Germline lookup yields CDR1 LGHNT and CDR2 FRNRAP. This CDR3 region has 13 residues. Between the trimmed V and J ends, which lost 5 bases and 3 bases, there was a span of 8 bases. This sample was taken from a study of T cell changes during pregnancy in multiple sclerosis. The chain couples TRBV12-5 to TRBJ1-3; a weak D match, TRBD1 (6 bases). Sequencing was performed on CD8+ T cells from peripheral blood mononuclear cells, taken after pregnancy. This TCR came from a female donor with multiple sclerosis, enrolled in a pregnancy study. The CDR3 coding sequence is TGTGCTAGTGGTCAGGGGTTTGGAAACACCATATATTTT. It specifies CASGQGFGNTIYF.